This is a list of T cell receptor beta chains from one sample in a study of T cell responses to AZD1222 COVID-19 vaccine. Here immunoSEQ multiplex PCR was the method, and the copy in TCRdb shows in-frame clones only, minus some. The sample includes about 110,000 clones, about 86% of them seen just once. Specimen: peripheral blood, collected on day 0 of AZD1222 vaccination. Every receptor here comes from an adult in good health. Each CDR3 is given with its conserved first and last residue. The D gene is left open where the match is weak. Some rows mark clone size as missing; the rest say once, few, many or name a class of expanded clone.

d_gene: -; v_gene: TRBV6-5; j_gene: TRBJ1-1; abundance: -; CDR3nt: TGTGCCAGCAGTTACTCGCAGGGTGAAGCTTTCTTT; CDR3aa: CASSYSQGEAFF
d_gene: -; v_gene: TRBV24-1; j_gene: TRBJ2-2; abundance: -; CDR3nt: TGTGCCACCAGTAGGGACCGACCAGACACCGGGGAGCTGTTTTTT; CDR3aa: CATSRDRPDTGELFF
d_gene: -; v_gene: TRBV20-1; j_gene: TRBJ1-2; abundance: -; CDR3nt: TGCAGTGCTAGTGGGCAGGACTATGGCTACACCTTC; CDR3aa: CSASGQDYGYTF
d_gene: -; v_gene: TRBV18; j_gene: TRBJ2-2; abundance: once; CDR3nt: TGTGCCAGCTCACCCTCCGGACAGCTTGGTACCGGGGAGCTGTTTTTT; CDR3aa: CASSPSGQLGTGELFF
d_gene: TRBD2; v_gene: TRBV28; j_gene: TRBJ2-3; abundance: few; CDR3nt: TGTGCCAGCAGTTTGGCTAGCGGGGGGTTCACAGATACGCAGTATTTT; CDR3aa: CASSLASGGFTDTQYF
d_gene: -; v_gene: TRBV7-3; j_gene: TRBJ2-5; abundance: -; CDR3nt: TGTGCCAGCAGCGCTTTCGGCTCAGAAGAGACCCAGTACTTC; CDR3aa: CASSAFGSEETQYF
d_gene: -; v_gene: TRBV4-1; j_gene: TRBJ2-1; abundance: -; CDR3nt: TGCGCCAGCAGCCAGGACCCGGGGGACGCCTACAATGAGCAGTTCTTC; CDR3aa: CASSQDPGDAYNEQFF
d_gene: -; v_gene: TRBV28; j_gene: TRBJ1-2; abundance: -; CDR3nt: TGTGCCAGCAGTCCCCGCGGGGCGGGGGGCTACACCTTC; CDR3aa: CASSPRGAGGYTF
d_gene: -; v_gene: TRBV2; j_gene: TRBJ1-2; abundance: -; CDR3nt: TGTGCCAGCAGAATTGACAGCGGCTATGGCTACACCTTC; CDR3aa: CASRIDSGYGYTF
d_gene: TRBD1; v_gene: TRBV6-5; j_gene: TRBJ1-2; abundance: -; CDR3nt: TGTGCCAGCCGTTCAGAGGCAGGGGGCGACTATGGCTACACCTTC; CDR3aa: CASRSEAGGDYGYTF
d_gene: -; v_gene: TRBV5-1; j_gene: TRBJ2-4; abundance: -; CDR3nt: TGCGCCAGCAGGGCTGGGGGCGGAGACATTCAGTACTTC; CDR3aa: CASRAGGGDIQYF
d_gene: -; v_gene: TRBV2; j_gene: TRBJ1-1; abundance: -; CDR3nt: TGTGCCAGCAGGATAGGGGGGAACACTGAAGCTTTCTTT; CDR3aa: CASRIGGNTEAFF
d_gene: -; v_gene: TRBV2; j_gene: TRBJ1-1; abundance: -; CDR3nt: TGTGCCAGCAGCCCTACAGGGAGTCCTTCGAACACTGAAGCTTTCTTT; CDR3aa: CASSPTGSPSNTEAFF
d_gene: TRBD1; v_gene: TRBV5-1; j_gene: TRBJ1-3; abundance: -; CDR3nt: TGCGCCAGCAGCCTCACCGGGACAGGGGCAGGAAACACCATATATTTT; CDR3aa: CASSLTGTGAGNTIYF
d_gene: -; v_gene: TRBV19; j_gene: TRBJ1-5; abundance: -; CDR3nt: TGTGCCAGTAGTGGGATGTCTCTCAATCAGCCCCAGCATTTT; CDR3aa: CASSGMSLNQPQHF
d_gene: -; v_gene: TRBV10-1; j_gene: TRBJ1-4; abundance: -; CDR3nt: TGCGCCAGCATGAAAGGGGACGGCGAAAAACTGTTTTTT; CDR3aa: CASMKGDGEKLFF
d_gene: TRBD1; v_gene: TRBV28; j_gene: TRBJ1-1; abundance: -; CDR3nt: TGTGCCAGCAGTTTCCTGACGGCAGGGGGAGAAGGTAGAGCTTTCTTT; CDR3aa: CASSFLTAGGEGRAFF
d_gene: TRBD1; v_gene: TRBV18; j_gene: TRBJ2-7; abundance: -; CDR3nt: TGTGCCAGCTCACCTTCCGGGACAGGGAGGAGCGAGCAGTACTTC; CDR3aa: CASSPSGTGRSEQYF
d_gene: -; v_gene: TRBV30; j_gene: TRBJ2-3; abundance: -; CDR3nt: TGTGCCTGGGGGGCTGCAGATACGCAGTATTTT; CDR3aa: CAWGAADTQYF
d_gene: -; v_gene: TRBV6-2/TRBV6-3; j_gene: TRBJ2-1; abundance: -; CDR3nt: TGTGCCAGCAGCCCTTGGACTGGCCCCAATGAGCAGTTCTTC; CDR3aa: CASSPWTGPNEQFF
d_gene: TRBD1; v_gene: TRBV28; j_gene: TRBJ1-1; abundance: -; CDR3nt: TGTGCCAGCAGTCCGACCGGGACAGTAAACACTGAAGCTTTCTTT; CDR3aa: CASSPTGTVNTEAFF
d_gene: -; v_gene: TRBV7-2; j_gene: TRBJ2-2; abundance: -; CDR3nt: TGTGCCAGCAGCTGGACGGTGAACACCGGGGAGCTGTTTTTT; CDR3aa: CASSWTVNTGELFF
d_gene: -; v_gene: TRBV10-1; j_gene: TRBJ2-1; abundance: -; CDR3nt: TGCGCCAGCAGTGAGTTCGACAGCTACAATGAGCAGTTCTTC; CDR3aa: CASSEFDSYNEQFF
d_gene: -; v_gene: TRBV3-1/TRBV3-2; j_gene: TRBJ1-6; abundance: -; CDR3nt: TGTGCCAGCGGTCAGGGAATCTATAATTCACCCCTCCACTTT; CDR3aa: CASGQGIYNSPLHF
d_gene: TRBD1; v_gene: TRBV7-9; j_gene: TRBJ1-4; abundance: few; CDR3nt: TGTGCCAGCAGCGATACAGGGGGCGCTGAAAAACTGTTTTTT; CDR3aa: CASSDTGGAEKLFF
d_gene: TRBD1; v_gene: TRBV4-2; j_gene: TRBJ2-3; abundance: once; CDR3nt: TGTGCCAGCAGCCAAGTTTCGAGGGGGCTCACAGATACGCAGTATTTT; CDR3aa: CASSQVSRGLTDTQYF
d_gene: -; v_gene: TRBV7-3; j_gene: TRBJ2-7; abundance: -; CDR3nt: TGTGCCAGCAGTCCAGGGAGGGGACACCCCTACGAGCAGTACTTC; CDR3aa: CASSPGRGHPYEQYF
d_gene: -; v_gene: TRBV19; j_gene: TRBJ1-1; abundance: once; CDR3nt: TGTGCCAGTAATTATGGGTACGAGGCCACTGAAGCTTTCTTT; CDR3aa: CASNYGYEATEAFF
d_gene: -; v_gene: TRBV18; j_gene: TRBJ1-6; abundance: -; CDR3nt: TGTGCCAGCTCACCGACAGCAGATAATTCACCCCTCCACTTT; CDR3aa: CASSPTADNSPLHF
d_gene: -; v_gene: TRBV6-5; j_gene: TRBJ1-1; abundance: once; CDR3nt: TGTGCCAGCAAGGTGAACACTGAAGCTTTCTTT; CDR3aa: CASKVNTEAFF
d_gene: TRBD1; v_gene: TRBV28; j_gene: TRBJ1-2; abundance: -; CDR3nt: TGTGCCAGCAGTCATACCCAACAGGGGGCGCGTGGCTACACCTTC; CDR3aa: CASSHTQQGARGYTF
d_gene: -; v_gene: TRBV7-9; j_gene: TRBJ2-7; abundance: -; CDR3nt: TGTGCCAGCAGCTTAGCGGGCCCGGGAGCCTACGAGCAGTACTTC; CDR3aa: CASSLAGPGAYEQYF
d_gene: -; v_gene: TRBV6-6; j_gene: TRBJ2-2; abundance: -; CDR3nt: TGTGCCAGCAGCCCCTTTCCGGCCGGGGAGCTGTTTTTT; CDR3aa: CASSPFPAGELFF
d_gene: TRBD1; v_gene: TRBV9; j_gene: TRBJ2-6; abundance: -; CDR3nt: TGTGCCAGCAGCCCCCAGACAGGGCGAAGTGGGGCCAACGTCCTGACTTTC; CDR3aa: CASSPQTGRSGANVLTF
d_gene: -; v_gene: TRBV7-3; j_gene: TRBJ2-1; abundance: -; CDR3nt: TGTGCCAGCAGCCAATTCCCTCGGGGTGGGTTGCGGGCTCATGGGGATGAGCAGTTCTTC; CDR3aa: CASSQFPRGGLRAHGDEQFF
d_gene: -; v_gene: TRBV27; j_gene: TRBJ1-6; abundance: -; CDR3nt: TGTGCCAGCAGGCGAACGTCGACAGACCGTAGCTCCTATAATTCACCCCTCCACTTT; CDR3aa: CASRRTSTDRSSYNSPLHF
d_gene: -; v_gene: TRBV3-1/TRBV3-2; j_gene: TRBJ1-2; abundance: -; CDR3nt: TGTGCCAGCAGCCAAGGGGGGGCGAGGGGCTACACCTTC; CDR3aa: CASSQGGARGYTF
d_gene: -; v_gene: TRBV2; j_gene: TRBJ1-3; abundance: -; CDR3nt: TGTGCCAGCAGACAGGTCTCTGGAAACACCATATATTTT; CDR3aa: CASRQVSGNTIYF
d_gene: -; v_gene: TRBV7-8; j_gene: TRBJ1-2; abundance: -; CDR3nt: TGTGCCAGCAGCTTATATTTTCCGCGGGATGGCTACACCTTC; CDR3aa: CASSLYFPRDGYTF
d_gene: TRBD2; v_gene: TRBV5-1; j_gene: TRBJ2-3; abundance: -; CDR3nt: TGCGCCAGCAGCTCGCTGGGTAGGCGGGGGAGTACAGATACGCAGTATTTT; CDR3aa: CASSSLGRRGSTDTQYF
d_gene: -; v_gene: TRBV28; j_gene: TRBJ1-4; abundance: -; CDR3nt: TGTGTTACGAGGGGCGCGCATGAAAAACTGTTTTTT; CDR3aa: CVTRGAHEKLFF
d_gene: -; v_gene: TRBV7-2; j_gene: TRBJ1-6; abundance: -; CDR3nt: TGTGCCAGCAGCTTAACGGGGGGATATAATTCACCCCTCCACTTT; CDR3aa: CASSLTGGYNSPLHF
d_gene: TRBD2; v_gene: TRBV15; j_gene: TRBJ2-3; abundance: -; CDR3nt: TGTGCCACCAGCAGAACCTTGACTAGCGGACGCACAGATACGCAGTATTTT; CDR3aa: CATSRTLTSGRTDTQYF
d_gene: TRBD2; v_gene: TRBV7-2; j_gene: TRBJ2-5; abundance: -; CDR3nt: TGTGCCAGCAGCTTACTCGGGGGGGAGACCCAGTACTTC; CDR3aa: CASSLLGGETQYF
d_gene: -; v_gene: TRBV5-1; j_gene: TRBJ1-3; abundance: few; CDR3nt: TGCGCCAGCAGCTTGGGAAAGTCTGGAAACACCATATATTTT; CDR3aa: CASSLGKSGNTIYF
d_gene: -; v_gene: TRBV5-1; j_gene: TRBJ1-4; abundance: -; CDR3nt: TGCGCCAGCAGCTTCGAAGGAGTATCTAATGAAAAACTGTTTTTT; CDR3aa: CASSFEGVSNEKLFF
d_gene: TRBD1; v_gene: TRBV25-1; j_gene: TRBJ1-4; abundance: -; CDR3nt: TGTGCCAGCAGCCACAGGGGGCGCTATGAAAAACTGTTTTTT; CDR3aa: CASSHRGRYEKLFF
d_gene: TRBD2; v_gene: TRBV3-1/TRBV3-2; j_gene: TRBJ2-3; abundance: -; CDR3nt: TGTGCCAGCAGCCTTAGCGGGAGCACAGATACGCAGTATTTT; CDR3aa: CASSLSGSTDTQYF
d_gene: TRBD2; v_gene: TRBV9; j_gene: TRBJ2-7; abundance: -; CDR3nt: TGTGCCAGCAGCGTAGGTTCTAGCGGGGGGAAATACGAGCAGTACTTC; CDR3aa: CASSVGSSGGKYEQYF
d_gene: -; v_gene: TRBV5-1; j_gene: TRBJ1-2; abundance: -; CDR3nt: TGCGCCAGCAGCTTGGTACCCGGTCCGGGTAGCTACACCTTC; CDR3aa: CASSLVPGPGSYTF
d_gene: TRBD2; v_gene: TRBV6-5; j_gene: TRBJ2-3; abundance: few; CDR3nt: TGTGCGGCAACGCGGGGGGGCATAACAGATACGCAGTATTTT; CDR3aa: CAATRGGITDTQYF
d_gene: -; v_gene: TRBV10-2; j_gene: TRBJ2-1; abundance: -; CDR3nt: TGCGCCAGCAGTGAAGACGGAGCCTCCTACAATGAGCAGTTCTTC; CDR3aa: CASSEDGASYNEQFF
d_gene: -; v_gene: TRBV6-6; j_gene: TRBJ1-2; abundance: -; CDR3nt: TGTGCCACCTCCCGGGCCTATGGCTACACCTTC; CDR3aa: CATSRAYGYTF
d_gene: -; v_gene: TRBV6-5; j_gene: TRBJ1-5; abundance: -; CDR3nt: TGTGCCACCATGCCAGGGGGCAATCAGCCCCAGCATTTT; CDR3aa: CATMPGGNQPQHF
d_gene: -; v_gene: TRBV6-5; j_gene: TRBJ1-1; abundance: -; CDR3nt: TGTGCCAGCGAATACACTGAAGCTTTCTTT; CDR3aa: CASEYTEAFF
d_gene: TRBD2; v_gene: TRBV3-1/TRBV3-2; j_gene: TRBJ2-1; abundance: -; CDR3nt: TGTGCCAGCAGCGAACTCGCGGGGGGGGTCAATGAGCAGTTCTTC; CDR3aa: CASSELAGGVNEQFF
d_gene: TRBD1; v_gene: TRBV2; j_gene: TRBJ1-2; abundance: -; CDR3nt: TGTGCCAGCAGCCGTGACAGGGACTTCTATGGCTACACCTTC; CDR3aa: CASSRDRDFYGYTF
d_gene: -; v_gene: TRBV10-3; j_gene: TRBJ1-5; abundance: -; CDR3nt: TGTGCCACAGGAGGAGTTGGCCAGCCCCAGCATTTT; CDR3aa: CATGGVGQPQHF
d_gene: -; v_gene: TRBV2; j_gene: TRBJ1-5; abundance: -; CDR3nt: TGTGCCAGCATGTCCAGTAGCAATCAGCCCCAGCATTTT; CDR3aa: CASMSSSNQPQHF
d_gene: -; v_gene: TRBV7-2; j_gene: TRBJ2-7; abundance: -; CDR3nt: TGTGCCAGCAGCTTAACTAGGAACGAGCAGTACTTC; CDR3aa: CASSLTRNEQYF